Presented here are 15 T cell receptor beta chains from one specimen sequenced in a study of blood T cells in healthy people across ages. The authors ran a second PCR of roughly 6 to 11 cycles using a sample-barcoded 5' primer and a J-beta primer mix. TCRdb used MiXCR to reprocess the 5' RACE reads, holding one entry per CDR3 protein. The table lists around 2 million distinct CDR3 sequences, about 39% of them singletons. Sequencing input: blood. The receptors were gathered from a human donor in good health.

The chain uses TRBV2 and TRBJ1-4, with 8 bases identical to TRBD1. The CDR3 loop spans 13 amino acids. V trimming: 6 bases; J trimming: 10 bases; junction bases outside the gene matches: 7. Germline values: CDR1 SNHLY, CDR2 FYNNEI. This chain's CDR3 is CASSGQGRGKLFF. CDR3 nucleotides: TGTGCCAGCAGCGGACAGGGTAGGGGAAAACTGTTTTTT.

The gene calls are TRBV7-3 and TRBJ1-1; D gene ambiguous. Trimming shortened V by 3 bases and J by 1 base, and 12 bases separated the two germline ends. Germline values: CDR1 SGHTA, CDR2 FQGTGA. The CDR3 has 15 residues. The CDR3 protein is CASSFGPQPNTEAFF. The CDR3, as DNA: TGTGCCAGCAGCTTTGGCCCCCAGCCGAACACTGAAGCTTTCTTT.

The gene calls are TRBV3-1 and TRBJ2-5, with a tentative D call TRBD2 (7 bases). Germline V gives CDR1 LGHDT, CDR2 YNNKEL (reference sequence). This CDR3 is built from 16 residues. Trimming removed 1 base at V and 3 bases at J, with 15 bases between. The CDR3 coding sequence is TGTGCCAGCAGCCAAGTGAGGGGGGGCCTAGAAGAGACCCAGTACTTC. Its protein product is CASSQVRGGLEETQYF.

The chain combines TRBV12-5 with TRBJ1-1; 7 bases line up with TRBD1. V shed 3 bases and J 0 bases; nucleotides not matched to a gene: 13. Germline V lookup: CDR1 LGHNT, CDR2 FRNRAP. This CDR3 has 18 residues. CDR3 residues: CASGFGRQGEPLNTEAFF. CDR3 coding DNA: TGTGCTAGTGGTTTCGGACGACAGGGTGAACCATTGAACACTGAAGCTTTCTTT. The whole variable domain, remainder taken from reference TRBV12-5 and TRBJ1-1, is DARVTQTPRHKVTEMGQEVTMRCQPILGHNTVFWYRQTMMQGLELLAYFRNRAPLDDSGMPKDRFSAEMPDATLATLKIQPSEPRDSAVYFCASGFGRQGEPLNTEAFFGQGTRLTVV.

The rearrangement uses TRBV29-1 and TRBJ2-5, with 8 bases lining up with TRBD2. The CDR3 consists of 13 residues. Germline V lookup: CDR1 SQVTM, CDR2 ANQGSEA. J gave up 11 bases and V 6 bases, and 14 bases lay outside the gene matches. CDR3 bases: TGCAGCGTGGTACTAGCGGTTTACAATGAGCAGTACTTC. Encoded protein: CSVVLAVYNEQYF.

J is TRBJ1-1 and V is TRBV10-3; a possible D gene is TRBD1 (6 bases). CDR1 is ENHRY, CDR2 SYGVKD, per germline. This CDR3 has 15 residues. The V end lost 0 bases, the J end lost 1 base, and 9 bases lay between the germline ends. CDR3 sequence reads: CAISESLQGNTEAFF. The CDR3 DNA reads as TGTGCCATCAGTGAGTCGTTACAGGGGAACACTGAAGCTTTCTTT.

The chain combines TRBV7-2 with TRBJ1-1; no reliable D call. The CDR3 totals 14 residues. CDR1 is SGHTA, CDR2 FQGNSA, per germline. Between the trimmed V and J ends, which lost 3 bases and 1 base, there was a span of 9 bases. Written as DNA, the CDR3 is TGTGCCAGCAGCTTTCAGGTGAGGAACACTGAAGCTTTCTTT. Its protein product is CASSFQVRNTEAFF.

The chain uses TRBV24-1 and TRBJ1-5, with D possibly matching TRBD1 (6 bases). Per the germline V gene, CDR1 is KGHDR and CDR2 is SFDVKD. The germline V and J ends were trimmed by 4 bases and 6 bases, with 18 bases remaining between them. This CDR3 contains 16 residues. The CDR3 sequence: CATSESGQSVGQPQHF. In DNA form, the CDR3 reads TGTGCCACCAGTGAATCAGGACAGTCGGTGGGTCAGCCCCAGCATTTT.

The CDR3 coding sequence is TGTGCCAGCAGTTTACAGGGACTATCGGCACCCCTCCACTTT. Protein: CASSLQGLSAPLHF. This sequence joins TRBV28 and TRBJ1-6; D might be TRBD1 (5 bases). V shed 2 bases and J shed 11 bases, with 13 bases lying between them. The CDR3 runs to 14 residues. The germline gives CDR1 MDHEN, CDR2 SYDVKM.

This clonotype appeared a few times. The genes are TRBV15 and TRBJ2-3, with 7 bases aligning to TRBD2. CDR3 size: 17 residues. Germline V CDR1 and CDR2: LNHNV, YYDKDF (reference sequence). V shed 0 bases, J shed 2 bases, and the junction held 8 bases outside the gene matches. Here the CDR3 DNA reads TGTGCCACCAGCAGAGATGTGGGCGGGGGATTCACAGATACGCAGTATTTT. Translation gives CATSRDVGGGFTDTQYF. The variable domain in full, with the rest retrieved from reference TRBV15 and TRBJ2-3, is DAMVIQNPRYQVTQFGKPVTLSCSQTLNHNVMYWYQQKSSQAPKLLFHYYDKDFNNEADTPDNFQSRRPNTSFCFLDIRSPGLGDTAMYLCATSRDVGGGFTDTQYFGPGTRLTVL.

This clonotype was detected a few times. The genes are TRBV20-1 and TRBJ1-6; weak D call: TRBD1 (6 bases). This CDR3 has 15 residues. Trimming cost V 5 bases and J 6 bases, with 17 bases left between them. Germline V gene sequence: CDR1 DFQATT, CDR2 SNEGSKA (reference sequence). The CDR3 DNA reads as TGCAGTGCTCACTTCGTACAGGGAGGTAATTCACCCCTCCACTTT. Translation: CSAHFVQGGNSPLHF.

This clonotype was detected a few times. V is TRBV6-4 and J is TRBJ2-3, with a weak D call TRBD1 (5 bases). This CDR3 contains 16 residues. Trimming pared 9 bases from V and 3 bases from J, leaving 22 bases between. Per the germline V gene, CDR1 is MRHNA and CDR2 is SNTAGT. Here the CDR3 DNA reads TGTGCCAGGAGCAGAAATACCCTCAGGACAACAGATACGCAGTATTTT. Residues: CARSRNTLRTTDTQYF.

Ten or more counts support this clonotype. The gene calls are TRBV27 and TRBJ1-2; TRBD1 matches at 9 bases. This CDR3 comprises 13 residues. Germline V gene sequence: CDR1 MNHEY, CDR2 SMNVEV (reference sequence). The V and J ends lost 6 bases and 6 bases, in that order; junction bases with no gene match: 5. For the CDR3, the DNA is TGTGCCAGCAGCTTAACAGGGGGCGATGGCTACACCTTC. Translated: CASSLTGGDGYTF.

The rearrangement links TRBV20-1 to TRBJ2-1; the match to TRBD2 covers 9 bases. The germline V gene has CDR1 DFQATT and CDR2 SNEGSKA (reference sequence). The CDR3 spans 15 residues. After removal of 4 bases from V and 6 bases from J, the junction contained 10 bases not matched to a gene. The CDR3 spells CSATYSAGGLNEQFF. CDR3 coding DNA: TGCAGTGCTACGTATTCGGCGGGGGGGCTCAATGAGCAGTTCTTC.

The genes are TRBV20-1 and TRBJ1-2; the D gene is possibly TRBD1 (5 bases). The CDR3 is made up of 12 amino acids. V was shortened by 4 bases and J by 5 bases, with 11 bases between the two germline ends. Germline lookup yields CDR1 DFQATT and CDR2 SNEGSKA (reference sequence). CDR3 loop: CSATAGQYGYTF. CDR3 in DNA: TGCAGTGCTACCGCAGGGCAGTATGGCTACACCTTC.